A single sample gave rise to the 13 T cell receptor beta chains below, sequenced in a study of blood T cell repertoires in COVID-19. Assay: immunoSEQ multiplex PCR; the TCRdb copy retains only in-frame clones and omits some. The table records more than 300,000 clones, around 86% of them present only once. The sequencing sample was made of peripheral blood. The origin of the receptors is a woman aged 50 to 65 with COVID-19, enrolled during active disease.

This clone was seen only once. The rearrangement links TRBV18 to TRBJ1-2, with D possibly matching TRBD1 (5 bases). There are 13 residues in the CDR3. Germline CDR1 and CDR2: KGHSH and LQKENI. Between the trimmed V and J ends, which lost 3 bases and 5 bases, there was a span of 10 bases. DNA for the CDR3: TGTGCCAGCTCACCGACCAGGGATTATGGCTACACCTTC. Translating gives CASSPTRDYGYTF.

This rearrangement joins TRBV20-1 to TRBJ1-5, with no clear D. V dropped 3 bases and J dropped 3 bases, with 9 bases sitting between them. Germline values: CDR1 DFQATT, CDR2 SNEGSKA (reference sequence). This CDR3 is 13 amino acids long. The CDR3 sequence: CSASSGDNQPQHF. The CDR3 DNA is TGCAGTGCTAGTTCGGGAGACAATCAGCCCCAGCATTTT.

This chain links TRBV12-3 or TRBV12-4 with TRBJ1-1, with D maybe TRBD1 (5 bases). V lost 3 bases, J lost 4 bases, and 9 bases lay in between. This CDR3 spans 13 amino acids. The CDR3 sequence is CASSFNGGTEAFF. The DNA for the CDR3 is TGTGCCAGCAGTTTCAACGGGGGCACTGAAGCTTTCTTT.

This chain uses TRBV5-1 with TRBJ1-4; 9 bases map to TRBD1. The V gene end was trimmed by 4 bases and the J gene end by 8 bases; junction bases not matched to a gene: 6. Germline-derived CDR1 and CDR2 are SGHRS and YFSETQ. The length of the CDR3 is 14 residues. CDR3 protein: CASSEQGAGEKLFF. CDR3 DNA: TGCGCCAGCAGCGAACAGGGGGCGGGCGAAAAACTGTTTTTT.

The chain links TRBV15 to TRBJ2-5; tentatively, D is TRBD2 (7 bases). The CDR3 spans 16 residues. Germline CDR1 is LNHNV and CDR2 is YYDKDF (reference sequence). Trimming shortened V by 1 base and J by 4 bases, and 16 bases separated the two germline ends. CDR3 in DNA: TGTGCCACCAGCAGAGTCGGGGGGCCCTCGAGAGAGACCCAGTACTTC. It is translated as CATSRVGGPSRETQYF.

The genes are TRBV28 and TRBJ2-5; 7 positions agree with TRBD1. CDR1 is MDHEN, CDR2 SYDVKM, per germline. This CDR3 spans 16 amino acids. The junction had 12 bases not matched to a gene; V was cut back by 3 bases and J by 5 bases. Written as DNA, the CDR3 is TGTGCCAGCAGTTTCGCCGCGACAGGGTATTGGGAGACCCAGTACTTC. Translated: CASSFAATGYWETQYF.

This sequence joins TRBV25-1 and TRBJ2-5, with 8 positions matching TRBD2. The CDR3 sequence is 14 residues long. V dropped 4 bases and J dropped 3; count of bases not matched to a gene: 4. Germline V gene lookup returns CDR1 MGHDK and CDR2 SYGVNS. Here the CDR3 DNA reads TGTGCCAGCAGTGCGGGACTAGTGAAAGAGACCCAGTACTTC. It translates to CASSAGLVKETQYF.

This clone appeared once. This chain uses TRBV12-3 or TRBV12-4 with TRBJ1-1; no clear D. The CDR3 has 12 residues. The ends were cut back, 2 bases at V and 6 bases at J, with 7 bases in the middle. CDR3 sequence reads: CASSLSGPEAFF. CDR3 coding DNA: TGTGCCAGCAGTTTATCGGGTCCTGAAGCTTTCTTT.

This clone was detected only once. This chain joins TRBV27 and TRBJ1-5; D is perhaps TRBD1 (5 bases). This CDR3 region has 14 residues. CDR1 and CDR2 (germline): MNHEY, SMNVEV (reference sequence). Trimming left V 1 base short and J 6 bases short, with 10 bases between. In DNA form, the CDR3 reads TGTGCCAGCAGTTTATTTGCAGGGTCTCAGCCCCAGCATTTT. Protein: CASSLFAGSQPQHF.

The chain employs TRBV6-5 and TRBJ2-7; possible D gene TRBD2, 6 bases. CDR3 size: 15 residues. V lost 2 bases and J 6 bases, leaving 17 bases between the germline ends. The germline gives CDR1 MNHEY, CDR2 SVGAGI. CDR3 in amino acids: CASSYTGPGSSEQYF. CDR3 nucleotide sequence: TGTGCCAGCAGTTACACCGGCCCCGGGAGCAGCGAGCAGTACTTC.

In its sample, this clone was seen once. The chain couples TRBV3-1 (or the pseudogene TRBV3-2) to TRBJ2-7; TRBD2 matches 8 bases. Trimming removed 0 bases from V and 2 bases from J; junction bases left unmatched: 18. The CDR3 consists of 20 residues. CDR1 is LGHDT, CDR2 YNNKEL, per germline (reference sequence). The CDR3 DNA sequence: TGTGCCAGCAGCCAAGAGGGGCACCCGAAAACTAGCGGCAATGCCTACGAGCAGTACTTC. Protein: CASSQEGHPKTSGNAYEQYF.

This clone came up a few times. The chain couples TRBV12-3 or TRBV12-4 to TRBJ1-2; D is undetermined. V lost 6 bases, J lost 7 bases, and 15 bases lay in between. The CDR3 extends over 13 amino acids. CDR3 bases: TGTGCCAGCAGCCCCCGCGGGGAGGTTGGCTACACCTTC. Translating gives CASSPRGEVGYTF.

This clone occurred a few times. The chain employs TRBV12-3 or TRBV12-4 and TRBJ1-5; tentatively, D is TRBD1 (5 bases). V lost 7 bases and J lost 4, with 11 bases in between. The CDR3 covers 13 residues. CDR3 sequence: CASTGTPNQPQHF. The DNA of the CDR3 is TGTGCCAGCACCGGGACTCCAAATCAGCCCCAGCATTTT.